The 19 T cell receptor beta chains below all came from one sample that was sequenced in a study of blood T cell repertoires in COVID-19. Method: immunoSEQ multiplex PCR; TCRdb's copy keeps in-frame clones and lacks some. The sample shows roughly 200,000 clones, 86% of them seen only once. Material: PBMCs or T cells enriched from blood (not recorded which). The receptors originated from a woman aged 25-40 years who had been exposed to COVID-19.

The CDR3 DNA reads as TGTGCCAGCAGTTTCTTCCTAGCTAGGGATGAGCAGTTCTTC. Its translation is CASSFFLARDEQFF. The chain combines TRBV27 with TRBJ2-1; perhaps TRBD2 as D (5 bases). Trimming took off 3 bases at V and 8 bases at J, with 14 bases between the two ends. The germline gives CDR1 MNHEY, CDR2 SMNVEV (reference sequence). CDR3 size: 14 residues.

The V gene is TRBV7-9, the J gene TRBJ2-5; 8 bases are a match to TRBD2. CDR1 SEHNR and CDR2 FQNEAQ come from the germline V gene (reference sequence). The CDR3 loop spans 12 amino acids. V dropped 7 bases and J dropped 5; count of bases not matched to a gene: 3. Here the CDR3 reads CASTREGETQYF. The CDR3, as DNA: TGTGCCAGCACCCGGGAGGGGGAGACCCAGTACTTC.

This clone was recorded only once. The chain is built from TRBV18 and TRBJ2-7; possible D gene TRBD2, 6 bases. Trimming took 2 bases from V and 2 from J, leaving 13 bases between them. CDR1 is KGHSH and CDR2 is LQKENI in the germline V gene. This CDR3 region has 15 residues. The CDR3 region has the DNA TGTGCCAGCTCACCATGGCTTTCGGGGGCCTACGAGCAGTACTTC. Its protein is CASSPWLSGAYEQYF.

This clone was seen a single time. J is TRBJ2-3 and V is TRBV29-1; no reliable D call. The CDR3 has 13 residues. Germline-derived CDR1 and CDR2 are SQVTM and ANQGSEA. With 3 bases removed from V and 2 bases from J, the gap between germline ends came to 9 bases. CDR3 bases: TGCAGCGTTGAGGAGAGATCCACAGATACGCAGTATTTT. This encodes CSVEERSTDTQYF.

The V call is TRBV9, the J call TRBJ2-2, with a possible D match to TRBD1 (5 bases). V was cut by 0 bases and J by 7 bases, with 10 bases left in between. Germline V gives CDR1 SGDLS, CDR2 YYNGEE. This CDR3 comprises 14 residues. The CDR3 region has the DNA TGTGCCAGCAGCGTAGATCCAGGGCGCGGGGAGCTGTTTTTT. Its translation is CASSVDPGRGELFF.

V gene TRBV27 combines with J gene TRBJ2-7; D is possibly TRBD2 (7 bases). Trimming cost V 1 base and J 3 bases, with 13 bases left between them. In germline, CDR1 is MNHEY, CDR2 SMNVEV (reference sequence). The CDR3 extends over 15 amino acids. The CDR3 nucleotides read TGTGCCAGCAGTTTATTTAGGGGGGGCTACTACGAGCAGTACTTC. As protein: CASSLFRGGYYEQYF.

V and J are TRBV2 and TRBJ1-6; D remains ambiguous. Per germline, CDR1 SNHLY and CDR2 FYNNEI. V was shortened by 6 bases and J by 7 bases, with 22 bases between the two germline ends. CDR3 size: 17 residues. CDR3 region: CASSQAHGRDLNSPLHF. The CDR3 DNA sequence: TGTGCCAGCAGCCAAGCCCACGGGCGGGATTTAAATTCACCCCTCCACTTT. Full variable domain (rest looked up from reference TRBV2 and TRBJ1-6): EPEVTQTPSHQVTQMGQEVILRCVPISNHLYFYWYRQILGQKVEFLVSFYNNEISEKSEIFDDQFSVERPDGSNFTLKIRSTKLEDSAMYFCASSQAHGRDLNSPLHFGNGTRLTVT.

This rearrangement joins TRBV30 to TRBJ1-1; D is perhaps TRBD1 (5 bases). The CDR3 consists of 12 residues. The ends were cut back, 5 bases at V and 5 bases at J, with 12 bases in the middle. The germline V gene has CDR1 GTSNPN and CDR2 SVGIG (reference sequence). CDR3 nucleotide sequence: TGTGCCTGGGTCCGGCGGGGGACTGAAGCTTTCTTT. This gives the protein CAWVRRGTEAFF. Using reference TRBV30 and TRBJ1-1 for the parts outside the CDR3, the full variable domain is SQTIHQWPATLVQPVGSPLSLECTVEGTSNPNLYWYRQAAGRGLQLLFYSVGIGQISSEVPQNLSASRPQDRQFILSSKKLLLSDSGFYLCAWVRRGTEAFFGQGTRLTVV.

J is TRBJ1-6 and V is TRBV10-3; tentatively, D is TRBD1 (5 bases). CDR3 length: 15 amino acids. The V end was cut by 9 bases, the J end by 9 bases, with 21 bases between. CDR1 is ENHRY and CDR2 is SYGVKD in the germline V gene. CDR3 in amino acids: CAISPSTGFSSPLHF. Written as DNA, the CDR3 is TGTGCCATTTCTCCTTCTACAGGATTTAGTTCACCCCTCCACTTT.

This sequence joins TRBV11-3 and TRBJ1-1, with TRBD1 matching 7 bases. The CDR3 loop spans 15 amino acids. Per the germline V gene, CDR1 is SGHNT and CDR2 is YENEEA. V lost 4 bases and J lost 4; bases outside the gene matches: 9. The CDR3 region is CASSSPTGQGTEAFF. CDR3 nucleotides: TGTGCCAGCAGCTCTCCGACAGGGCAAGGCACTGAAGCTTTCTTT.

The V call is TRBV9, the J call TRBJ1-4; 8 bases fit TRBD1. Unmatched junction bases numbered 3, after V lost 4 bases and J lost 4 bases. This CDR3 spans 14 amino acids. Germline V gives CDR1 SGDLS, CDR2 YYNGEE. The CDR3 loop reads CASSITGGNEKLFF. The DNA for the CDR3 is TGTGCCAGCAGCATAACAGGGGGTAATGAAAAACTGTTTTTT. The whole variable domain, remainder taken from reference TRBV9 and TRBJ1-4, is DSGVTQTPKHLITATGQRVTLRCSPRSGDLSVYWYQQSLDQGLQFLIQYYNGEERAKGNILERFSAQQFPDLHSELNLSSLELGDSALYFCASSITGGNEKLFFGSGTQLSVL.

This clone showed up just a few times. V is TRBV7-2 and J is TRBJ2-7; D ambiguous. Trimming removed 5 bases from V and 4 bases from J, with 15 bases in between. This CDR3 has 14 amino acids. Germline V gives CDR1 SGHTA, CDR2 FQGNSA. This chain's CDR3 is CASSQLYESYEQYF. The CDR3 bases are TGTGCCAGCAGCCAATTATATGAGTCGTACGAGCAGTACTTC. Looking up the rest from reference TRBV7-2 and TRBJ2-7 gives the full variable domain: GAGVSQSPSNKVTEKGKDVELRCDPISGHTALYWYRQSLGQGLEFLIYFQGNSAPDKSGLPSDRFSAERTGGSVSTLTIQRTQQEDSAVYLCASSQLYESYEQYFGPGTRLTVT.

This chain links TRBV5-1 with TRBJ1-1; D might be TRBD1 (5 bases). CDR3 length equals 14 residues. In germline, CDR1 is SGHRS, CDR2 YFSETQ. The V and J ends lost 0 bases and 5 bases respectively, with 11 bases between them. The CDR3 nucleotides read TGCGCCAGCAGCTTGGATGCAGGGTCGACTGAAGCTTTCTTT. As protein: CASSLDAGSTEAFF.

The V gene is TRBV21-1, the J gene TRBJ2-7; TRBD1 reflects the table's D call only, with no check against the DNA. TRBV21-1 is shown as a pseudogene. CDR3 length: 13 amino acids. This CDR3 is CASSKPDRTEQYF. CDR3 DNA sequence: TGTGCCAGCAGCAAACCCGACAGGACTGAGCAGTACTTC.

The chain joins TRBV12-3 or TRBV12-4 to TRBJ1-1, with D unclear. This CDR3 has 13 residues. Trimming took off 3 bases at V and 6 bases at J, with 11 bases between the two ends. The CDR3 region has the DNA TGTGCCAGCAGTTTCTATCCAGGCTCTGAAGCTTTCTTT. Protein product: CASSFYPGSEAFF.

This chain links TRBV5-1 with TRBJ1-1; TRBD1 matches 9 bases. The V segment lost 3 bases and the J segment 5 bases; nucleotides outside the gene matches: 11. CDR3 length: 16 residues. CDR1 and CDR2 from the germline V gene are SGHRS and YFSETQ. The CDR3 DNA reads TGCGCCAGCAGCTGGACCGAACAGGGGGCGGGGACTGAAGCTTTCTTT. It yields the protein CASSWTEQGAGTEAFF.

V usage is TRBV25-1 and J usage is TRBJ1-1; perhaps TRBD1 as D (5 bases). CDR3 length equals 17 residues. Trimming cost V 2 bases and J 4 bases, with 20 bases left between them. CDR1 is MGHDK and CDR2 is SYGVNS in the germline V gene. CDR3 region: CASSEPPSTGGGTEAFF. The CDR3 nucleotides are TGTGCCAGCAGTGAACCTCCGTCTACCGGGGGGGGCACTGAAGCTTTCTTT.

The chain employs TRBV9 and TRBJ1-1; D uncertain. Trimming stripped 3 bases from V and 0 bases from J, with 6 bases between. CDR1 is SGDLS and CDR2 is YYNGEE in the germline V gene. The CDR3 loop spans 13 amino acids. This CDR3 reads CASSAVLNTEAFF. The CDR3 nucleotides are TGTGCCAGCAGCGCTGTCTTGAACACTGAAGCTTTCTTT.

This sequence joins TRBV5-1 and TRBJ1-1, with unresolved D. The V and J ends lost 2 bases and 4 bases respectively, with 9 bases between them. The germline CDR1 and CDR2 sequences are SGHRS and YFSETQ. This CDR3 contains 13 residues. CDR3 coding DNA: TGCGCCAGCAGCTTTAGGGAGGGCACTGAAGCTTTCTTT. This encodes CASSFREGTEAFF.